This entry concerns a single T cell receptor beta chain. Its antigen is currently unknown. The method was immunoSEQ multiplex PCR; TCRdb's version includes in-frame clones alone and lacks a portion of them. The sample lists fewer than 75,000 clones, 85% occurring once. These data belong to a study of T cell responses to AZD1222 COVID-19 vaccine. Points from the study as a whole: In a largely white British group with more females than males, clonal diversity was possibly underestimated. Repertoires were collected only later (after the peak T cell response had occurred). Spike-spanning, vaccine-associated CD4 TCRs were dominant at 160-218 and 743-854. The study identified only six AZD1222 recipients as seropositive at baseline.

After removal of 4 bases from V and 8 bases from J, the junction contained 4 bases not matched to a gene. The CDR3 runs 14 residues. The germline V gene has CDR1 LGHDT and CDR2 YNNKEL (reference sequence). V gene TRBV3-1 (or the pseudogene TRBV3-2) combines with J gene TRBJ2-4, with 11 bases lining up with TRBD2. The input for sequencing was peripheral blood, taken on day 0 of AZD1222 vaccination. The receptor was derived from an adult in good health. The CDR3 loop reads CASSRGLAGYIQYF. CDR3 in DNA: TGTGCCAGCAGCCGAGGACTAGCGGGTTACATTCAGTACTTC.